The rows below give T cell receptor beta chains drawn from one sample of a study of OX40 agonist ivuxolimab in advanced cancers. The repertoire was sequenced with immunoSEQ multiplex PCR; TCRdb's copy has only in-frame clones and lacks some. The profile shows around 90,000 clones, 85% to 90% of them singletons. This specimen was CD4+ or CD8+ T cells sorted from blood, taken in a trial of the OX40 agonist ivuxolimab. These receptors came from an adult with an advanced solid tumor such as melanoma, head and neck, liver or kidney cancer. The CDR3 runs from the conserved cysteine through the conserved F or W. Each record gives: clone size, J gene, D gene, V gene, CDR3 protein, CDR3 DNA. The D gene is left open where the match is weak. Clone size is given for some rows only: seen once, a few or many times, or a class if the clone is expanded.

once TRBJ2-7 NA TRBV5-1 CASSLAEGSEQYF TGCGCCAGCAGCTTGGCAGAGGGCTCCGAGCAGTACTTC
NA TRBJ2-2 NA TRBV10-3 CAIRGTGELFF TGTGCCATCAGGGGAACCGGGGAGCTGTTTTTT
few TRBJ1-2 NA TRBV11-2 CASSLGRSEGYTF TGTGCCAGCAGCTTAGGCAGATCCGAGGGCTACACCTTC
NA TRBJ1-1 NA TRBV19 CASSNHYTEAFF TGTGCCAGTAGTAACCATTACACTGAAGCTTTCTTT
once TRBJ2-7 NA TRBV29-1 CSVGTNQGYEQYF TGCAGCGTTGGAACTAATCAGGGCTACGAGCAGTACTTC
NA TRBJ2-7 TRBD1 TRBV4-2 CASSQRTGTYEQYF TGTGCCAGCAGCCAGAGGACAGGGACCTACGAGCAGTACTTC
NA TRBJ1-2 TRBD1 TRBV28 CASRPGQGARGYTF TGTGCCAGCAGACCGGGACAGGGGGCGAGAGGCTACACCTTC
few TRBJ2-1 TRBD2 TRBV4-3 CASSQVGTGGNNEQFF TGCGCCAGCAGCCAAGTCGGCACGGGAGGAAACAATGAGCAGTTCTTC
NA TRBJ2-2 NA TRBV6-4 CASSPDSGANTGELFF TGTGCCAGCAGCCCCGACTCGGGTGCGAACACCGGGGAGCTGTTTTTT
once TRBJ1-4 NA TRBV4-1 CASSRGPVATNEKLFF TGCGCCAGCAGCCGAGGCCCGGTTGCAACTAATGAAAAACTGTTTTTT
NA TRBJ2-3 TRBD1 TRBV9 CASSAQGSTDTQYF TGTGCCAGCAGCGCACAGGGGAGCACAGATACGCAGTATTTT
once TRBJ2-7 NA TRBV13 CASSLGLLTDEQYF TGTGCCAGCAGCTTAGGACTATTAACGGACGAGCAGTACTTC
NA TRBJ2-7 TRBD1 TRBV7-2 CASSLAGTGNAYEQYF TGTGCCAGCAGCTTAGCCGGGACAGGCAATGCCTACGAGCAGTACTTC
few TRBJ2-3 TRBD2 TRBV7-7 CASASGPAGGTDTQYF TGTGCTAGCGCCTCAGGGCCAGCGGGAGGGACAGATACGCAGTATTTT
NA TRBJ1-3 TRBD1 TRBV5-1 CASSFEGQFSGNTIYF TGCGCCAGCAGCTTTGAGGGACAGTTCTCTGGAAACACCATATATTTT
few TRBJ2-7 NA TRBV27 CASRLSRVHEQYF TGTGCCAGCAGGCTGAGCAGGGTCCACGAGCAGTACTTC
NA TRBJ1-1 NA TRBV27 CASSPTDLNTEAFF TGTGCCAGCAGCCCGACGGACCTGAACACTGAAGCTTTCTTT
NA TRBJ2-7 NA TRBV30 CAWSVGRESYEQYF TGTGCCTGGAGTGTCGGGCGGGAATCCTACGAGCAGTACTTC
few TRBJ1-1 TRBD1 TRBV27 CASSFRQGVTEAFF TGTGCCAGCAGCTTCCGACAGGGTGTCACTGAAGCTTTCTTT
NA TRBJ1-1 NA TRBV27 CASSLSPGNTEAFF TGTGCCAGCAGTTTATCTCCAGGCAACACTGAAGCTTTCTTT
NA TRBJ2-3 NA TRBV20-1 CSALRGDTQYF TGCAGTGCTCTACGTGGAGATACGCAGTATTTT
NA TRBJ1-1 NA TRBV10-1 CASSEAVNTEAFF TGCGCCAGCAGTGAAGCAGTTAACACTGAAGCTTTCTTT
NA TRBJ2-2 NA TRBV4-1 CASSQVLSGELFF TGCGCCAGCAGCCAGGTCTTAAGCGGGGAGCTGTTTTTT
NA TRBJ2-1 TRBD2 TRBV7-9 CASSHRTSNNEQFF TGTGCCAGCAGCCACAGGACTAGCAACAATGAGCAGTTCTTC
once TRBJ2-3 NA TRBV11-2 CASRTSSSTDTQYF TGTGCCAGCAGGACTAGTTCCTCCACAGATACGCAGTATTTT
NA TRBJ2-3 NA TRBV27 CASSFQSTDTQYF TGTGCCAGCAGTTTCCAAAGCACAGATACGCAGTATTTT
NA TRBJ2-7 TRBD1 TRBV4-1 CASSLQGEQYF TGCGCCAGCAGCCTACAGGGGGAGCAGTACTTC
NA TRBJ1-2 NA TRBV27 CASSSTGGWVGYTF TGTGCCAGCAGTTCGACAGGAGGATGGGTTGGCTACACCTTC
NA TRBJ2-3 NA TRBV28 CASSPLSITSTDTQYF TGTGCCAGCAGTCCCCTCAGTATTACTAGCACAGATACGCAGTATTTT
NA TRBJ2-2 TRBD1 TRBV19 CASSIWDRGTGELFF TGTGCCAGTAGTATATGGGACAGGGGCACCGGGGAGCTGTTTTTT
few TRBJ1-5 NA TRBV19 CASSILGGYSNQPQHF TGTGCCAGTAGTATCCTCGGGGGCTATAGCAATCAGCCCCAGCATTTT
NA TRBJ1-5 NA TRBV7-8 CASSLGAGAGWPQHF TGTGCCAGCAGCTTAGGGGCAGGGGCCGGGTGGCCCCAGCATTTT
few TRBJ1-1 NA TRBV10-2 CASSESQVDTEAFF TGCGCCAGCAGTGAGTCTCAGGTAGACACTGAAGCTTTCTTT
once TRBJ2-7 NA TRBV6-1 CASSEVGGSGAFIYEQYF TGTGCCAGCAGTGAAGTCGGGGGGTCGGGGGCTTTTATCTACGAGCAGTACTTC
NA TRBJ2-1 NA TRBV20-1 CSARGFNEQFF TGCAGTGCTAGAGGATTCAATGAGCAGTTCTTC
NA TRBJ2-3 NA TRBV5-8 CASSFSGRSTDTQYF TGTGCCAGCAGCTTTTCGGGTCGGAGCACAGATACGCAGTATTTT
NA TRBJ2-1 NA TRBV19 CASSWGPNEQFF TGTGCCAGTAGTTGGGGCCCCAATGAGCAGTTCTTC
NA TRBJ2-3 NA TRBV10-3 CAISETGQGNIDTQYF TGTGCCATCAGTGAGACGGGTCAGGGTAATATCGATACGCAGTATTTT
NA TRBJ1-1 NA TRBV13 CASSLAGVTEAFF TGTGCCAGCAGCTTAGCAGGGGTGACTGAAGCTTTCTTT
NA TRBJ2-3 TRBD2 TRBV9 CASSARLAGGMDTQYF TGTGCCAGCAGCGCCCGACTAGCGGGGGGGATGGATACGCAGTATTTT
NA TRBJ2-2 NA TRBV27 CASSSGPGPYGELFF TGTGCCAGCAGTTCCGGGCCGGGTCCTTACGGGGAGCTGTTTTTT
once TRBJ1-6 NA TRBV5-1 CASSLVAAHNSPLHF TGCGCCAGCAGCTTGGTGGCTGCCCATAATTCACCCCTCCACTTT
NA TRBJ1-2 NA TRBV5-1 CASSLAVSWDYGYTF TGCGCCAGCAGCTTGGCTGTCAGTTGGGACTATGGCTACACCTTC
NA TRBJ2-1 NA TRBV18 CASSSTQGARHNEQFF TGTGCCAGCTCATCGACGCAGGGAGCGCGACACAATGAGCAGTTCTTC
NA TRBJ1-2 NA TRBV15 CATSRGRGNYGYTF TGTGCCACCAGCAGAGGAAGGGGGAACTATGGCTACACCTTC
NA TRBJ2-7 NA TRBV6-1 CASRKAYEQYF TGTGCCAGCAGGAAAGCCTACGAGCAGTACTTC
NA TRBJ2-7 TRBD2 TRBV13 CASSLRDYLKGEQYF TGTGCCAGCAGCTTGAGGGACTACCTCAAAGGCGAGCAGTACTTC
NA TRBJ2-3 NA TRBV5-4 CASSFSGDTQYF TGTGCCAGCAGCTTTTCTGGCGATACGCAGTATTTT
NA TRBJ2-3 NA TRBV11-2 CASSFFGNPTDTQYF TGTGCCAGCAGCTTCTTTGGGAACCCCACAGATACGCAGTATTTT
once TRBJ2-1 TRBD2 TRBV11-1 CASSRRSGSIHNEQFF TGTGCCAGCAGCAGACGTAGCGGGAGTATCCACAATGAGCAGTTCTTC
NA TRBJ1-1 TRBD1 TRBV6-1 CASRDTQGALTEAFF TGTGCCAGCCGTGATACTCAGGGGGCATTAACTGAAGCTTTCTTT
NA TRBJ2-3 TRBD2 TRBV7-6 CASSLEAGGPSDTQYF TGTGCCAGCAGCTTAGAGGCGGGAGGGCCTTCGGATACGCAGTATTTT
NA TRBJ2-7 NA TRBV19 CASSYSAGAIYEQYF TGTGCCAGTAGTTATTCAGCGGGTGCGATCTACGAGCAGTACTTC